Below, 32 T cell receptor beta chains from the same sample are listed, as sequenced in a study of blood T cells in healthy people across ages. A sample-barcoded 5' primer and a J-beta primer mix were used in a second PCR of roughly 6 to 12 cycles. Each CDR3 protein gets one entry after TCRdb re-called the 5' RACE reads with MiXCR. The data contain some 1.7 million distinct CDR3 sequences, approximately 28% of them seen just once; the ten biggest clones take up less than 9.5%. Sequenced input: blood. The source of these receptors is a woman aged 25 to 39 in good health.

The chain carries TRBV20-1 and TRBJ2-7; 8 bases align to TRBD2. Germline trimming cut 5 bases from V and 2 bases from J; bases unmatched to any gene: 8. CDR1 is DFQATT and CDR2 is SNEGSKA in the germline V gene (reference sequence). The CDR3 totals 14 residues. The CDR3 coding sequence is TGCAGTGCTCCCGTTCGAGCGGGAGCCTACGAGCAGTACTTC. Amino acid sequence: CSAPVRAGAYEQYF.

The sample holds many counts of this clonotype. The chain combines TRBV5-1 with TRBJ2-3, with TRBD2 identical over 8 bases. Trimming cost V 4 bases and J 2 bases; bases outside gene matches: 9. Germline-derived CDR1 and CDR2 are SGHRS and YFSETQ. The CDR3 is 16 amino acids. For the CDR3, the DNA is TGCGCCAGCAGCATAACGGGGGGGCCGAACACAGATACGCAGTATTTT. Translated, it gives CASSITGGPNTDTQYF. Supplemented by reference TRBV5-1 and TRBJ2-3, the full variable domain reads KAGVTQTPRYLIKTRGQQVTLSCSPISGHRSVSWYQQTPGQGLQFLFEYFSETQRNKGNFPGRFSGRQFSNSRSEMNVSTLELGDSALYLCASSITGGPNTDTQYFGPGTRLTVL.

The genes are TRBV5-1 and TRBJ2-3; TRBD2 matches at 11 bases. The CDR3 consists of 17 residues. Germline lookup yields CDR1 SGHRS and CDR2 YFSETQ. The V and J ends lost 4 bases and 2 bases, in that order; junction bases with no gene match: 9. DNA of the CDR3: TGCGCCAGCAGCCCCAGCCTAGCGGGGGGCACCACAGATACGCAGTATTTT. It codes for CASSPSLAGGTTDTQYF.

This clonotype came up a few times. This chain connects TRBV20-1 to TRBJ2-5; a weak D match, TRBD2 (5 bases). The end of the DNA aligns better with TRBJ2-7, so the J call may be wrong. The CDR3 is made up of 12 amino acids. CDR1 DFQATT and CDR2 SNEGSKA come from the germline V gene (reference sequence). The CDR3 nucleotides are TGCAGTGCTATCGAGGGTTGGAACGAGCAGTACTTC. Its translation: CSAIEGWNEQYF.

This chain joins TRBV5-1 and TRBJ1-4; D perhaps matches TRBD1 (5 bases). Trimming pared 4 bases from V and 4 bases from J, leaving 14 bases between. Germline lookup yields CDR1 SGHRS and CDR2 YFSETQ. This CDR3 has 15 residues. The CDR3 protein is CASSLRDSVNEKLFF. The CDR3 DNA follows: TGCGCCAGCAGCCTGCGGGACTCAGTTAATGAAAAACTGTTTTTT.

This clonotype showed up many times. V is TRBV5-4 and J is TRBJ1-2; TRBD1 is a possible D gene (6 bases). Trimming took off 3 bases at V and 7 bases at J, with 10 bases between the two ends. This CDR3 is 12 amino acids long. Germline CDR1 reads SGHNT; CDR2 reads YYREEE (reference sequence). The CDR3 spells CASSSRGGGYTF. CDR3 coding DNA: TGTGCCAGCAGCTCCAGGGGTGGTGGCTACACCTTC.

This chain connects TRBV12-3 or TRBV12-4 to TRBJ2-5, with 15 bases lining up with TRBD2. This CDR3 contains 15 residues. J was trimmed by 5 bases and V by 5 bases; bases with no gene match: 3. CDR3: CASSGTSGRYETQYF. CDR3 sequence (DNA): TGTGCCAGCAGTGGGACTAGCGGGAGGTATGAGACCCAGTACTTC.

The table lists this clonotype with many counts. The chain employs TRBV29-1 and TRBJ2-1, with D possibly called TRBD1 or TRBD2 (5 bases each). Trimming left V 7 bases short and J 10 bases short, with 20 bases between. In germline, CDR1 is SQVTM, CDR2 ANQGSEA. The CDR3 contains 13 residues. The CDR3, as DNA: TGCAGCGGCCTACGGAGCCGGGACGCCGAGCAGTTCTTC. The encoded protein is CSGLRSRDAEQFF.

Only a few counts were recorded for this clonotype. The rearrangement joins TRBV29-1 to TRBJ2-3; TRBD2 matches 9 bases. Per the germline V gene, CDR1 is SQVTM and CDR2 is ANQGSEA. The length of the CDR3 is 13 residues. Trimming removed 7 bases from V and 4 bases from J; junction bases left unmatched: 6. The CDR3 region has the DNA TGCAGCGCTGGACTAGCGTTGTCAGATACGCAGTATTTT. The encoded protein is CSAGLALSDTQYF.

The gene calls are TRBV5-1 and TRBJ2-2; D is undetermined. Germline V gene sequence: CDR1 SGHRS, CDR2 YFSETQ. This CDR3 has 14 amino acids. Trimming shortened V by 1 base and J by 4 bases, and 8 bases separated the two germline ends. The CDR3 is CASSLWSPTGELFF. The CDR3 DNA is TGCGCCAGCAGCTTGTGGAGCCCCACCGGGGAGCTGTTTTTT.

The V and J genes are TRBV5-1 and TRBJ2-1, with 7 bases identical to TRBD2. Germline-derived CDR1 and CDR2 are SGHRS and YFSETQ. With V trimmed by 2 bases and J by 10 bases, 12 bases remained unmatched. There are 15 residues in the CDR3. CDR3 sequence reads: CASSLGEGLVYEQFF. The DNA of the CDR3 is TGCGCCAGCAGCTTAGGGGAGGGGTTGGTGTACGAGCAGTTCTTC.

A few counts support this clonotype. The V gene is TRBV15, the J gene TRBJ1-2; unclear D gene. There are 16 residues in the CDR3. Germline CDR1 LNHNV, CDR2 YYDKDF (reference sequence). V lost 0 bases and J 4 bases, leaving 15 bases between the germline ends. CDR3 DNA sequence: TGTGCCACCAGCAGAGACGTGGCGGGCGCCTCCTATGGCTACACCTTC. Protein product: CATSRDVAGASYGYTF.

The genes are TRBV18 and TRBJ2-3; D remains unclear. V was pared by 2 bases and J by 0 bases, with 12 bases between. The length of the CDR3 is 16 residues. In germline, CDR1 is KGHSH, CDR2 LQKENI. CDR3 in amino acids: CASSPESQASTDTQYF. CDR3 DNA sequence: TGTGCCAGCTCACCAGAGTCGCAGGCTAGCACAGATACGCAGTATTTT.

This chain uses TRBV12-5 with TRBJ2-4; TRBD2 matches 12 bases. The DNA matches TRBJ2-7 better at its end, which makes the J call doubtful. Germline lookup yields CDR1 LGHNT and CDR2 FRNRAP. This CDR3 contains 14 residues. The CDR3 loop is CASGSPGLAGEQYF. The DNA for the CDR3 is TGTGCTAGTGGGAGCCCGGGACTAGCGGGCGAGCAGTACTTC.

This sequence joins TRBV20-1 and TRBJ2-4; D might be TRBD1 (5 bases). The end of the DNA is better explained by TRBJ2-7, so the J call may be wrong. The CDR3 loop spans 13 amino acids. The germline V gene has CDR1 DFQATT and CDR2 SNEGSKA (reference sequence). In DNA, the CDR3 is TGCAGTGCCGTTGGGGCAGGGCGTTACGAGCAGTACTTC. Its translation is CSAVGAGRYEQYF.

This rearrangement joins TRBV7-2 to TRBJ2-1; TRBD2 aligns across 8 bases. Germline V gene sequence: CDR1 SGHTA, CDR2 FQGNSA. V trimming: 3 bases; J trimming: 8 bases; junction bases outside the gene matches: 21. The CDR3 loop spans 19 amino acids. Written as DNA, the CDR3 is TGTGCCAGCAGCTTTCAGGCGCTCCGAGCGGGAGTCGTCTTAGATGAGCAGTTCTTC. This encodes CASSFQALRAGVVLDEQFF.

As for this clonotype: Given a much more abundant clone one base away, this may be a read error. It is likely a read error, because the conserved phenylalanine at the end of the CDR3 is missing. The chain recombines TRBV29-1 with TRBJ2-1; possibly TRBD2 for D (6 bases). The CDR3 is 11 residues long. Germline assignment: CDR1 SQVTM and CDR2 ANQGSEA. CDR3 DNA: TGCACTTCCCTCAAGGGGAGGGAGCAGTTCGTC. Its translation is CTSLKGREQFV.

The chain links TRBV20-1 to TRBJ2-7; D is uncertain. Between the trimmed V and J ends, which lost 3 bases and 2 bases, there was a span of 14 bases. The CDR3 runs to 14 residues. The V gene's germline CDR1 is DFQATT and CDR2 SNEGSKA (reference sequence). CDR3 DNA: TGCAGTGCTAGCGCTGTGGAACCCCCCTACGAGCAGTACTTC. It encodes CSASAVEPPYEQYF.

V is TRBV4-3 and J is TRBJ2-1; D perhaps matches TRBD1 (6 bases). V lost 0 bases, J lost 9 bases, and 12 bases lay in between. From germline, CDR1 is LGHNA and CDR2 YSLEER. CDR3 length equals 14 residues. The CDR3 DNA reads TGCGCCAGCAGCCAAGAGCAGGGGTACGGTGAGCAGTTCTTC. It encodes CASSQEQGYGEQFF.

About this clonotype: A read error may account for a junction end that differs from germline. This sequence joins TRBV7-9 and TRBJ2-3; 7 bases agree with TRBD1. Germline assignment: CDR1 SEHNR and CDR2 FQNEAQ (reference sequence). The CDR3 sequence is 14 residues long. The CDR3 sequence is CASSLGTGTGTQYF. CDR3 nucleotide sequence: TGTGCCAGCAGCTTAGGGACAGGCACAGGTACGCAGTATTTT.

This clonotype was seen at least ten times. CDR3 sequence (DNA): TGTGCCAGCAGCCAAGAAGACGGGATAAGTCCAGAGACCCAGTACTTC. Amino acid sequence: CASSQEDGISPETQYF. The genes are TRBV4-2 and TRBJ2-5; TRBD2 is a possible D gene (5 bases). CDR3 length: 16 amino acids. Germline values: CDR1 LGHNA, CDR2 YNFKEQ. V lost 0 bases and J lost 4, with 15 bases in between.

This chain joins TRBV7-2 and TRBJ2-5, with 9 bases lining up with TRBD1. Germline CDR1 and CDR2: SGHTA and FQGNSA. Trimming removed 4 bases from V and 5 bases from J; junction bases left unmatched: 5. The CDR3 runs to 14 residues. The CDR3, as DNA: TGTGCCAGCAGCTACAGGGGGCGCTTGGAGACCCAGTACTTC. This translates into CASSYRGRLETQYF.

For this clonotype: An end of the junction does not agree with germline; a read error may underlie this. The chain couples TRBV10-3 to TRBJ2-5; D remains ambiguous. CDR3 length: 15 residues. The germline V gene encodes CDR1 ENHRY and CDR2 SYGVKD. The CDR3, as DNA: TGTGCCATCAGTAAGTCTAACCGTCCGGGAGAGACCCAGTACTTC. This sequence encodes CAISKSNRPGETQYF.

Regarding this clonotype: The junction departs from germline at one end; a sequencing error may be responsible. This chain connects TRBV4-1 to TRBJ2-1, with no clear D. The CDR3 is 15 residues long. The germline CDR1 and CDR2 sequences are MGHRA and YSYEKL. CDR3 sequence: CASSQDASSHNEQFF. CDR3 nucleotide sequence: TGCGCCAGCAGCCAAGATGCCAGCTCCCACAATGAGCAGTTCTTC.

This chain joins TRBV25-1 and TRBJ2-1; TRBD2 matches at 8 bases. The CDR3 covers 15 residues. J gave up 4 bases and V 11 bases, and 13 bases lay outside the gene matches. Germline assignment: CDR1 MGHDK and CDR2 SYGVNS. For the CDR3, the DNA is TGTGCCGTCTCTTCCGGGACTAGACTATACAATGAGCAGTTCTTC. This sequence encodes CAVSSGTRLYNEQFF.

The chain has TRBV9 and TRBJ1-2; 8 nucleotides match TRBD1. The germline V gene has CDR1 SGDLS and CDR2 YYNGEE. The CDR3 contains 14 residues. With V trimmed by 0 bases and J by 6 bases, 4 bases remained unmatched. This CDR3 reads CASSVVATGDGYTF. For the CDR3, the DNA is TGTGCCAGCAGCGTAGTGGCGACAGGGGATGGCTACACCTTC.

The chain couples TRBV5-1 to TRBJ1-6, with D possibly being TRBD1 (5 bases). The germline V and J ends were trimmed by 7 bases and 13 bases, with 18 bases remaining between them. The CDR3 contains 13 residues. Germline assignment: CDR1 SGHRS and CDR2 YFSETQ. The DNA for the CDR3 is TGCGCCAGCTCCCTAGGGGTCGGGTTTCCCCTCCACTTT. Its translation: CASSLGVGFPLHF.

This clonotype appeared many times. V and J are TRBV30 and TRBJ2-1; D gene uncertain. The V end lost 2 bases, the J end lost 0 bases, and 11 bases lay between the germline ends. The germline gives CDR1 GTSNPN, CDR2 SVGIG (reference sequence). The CDR3 is 15 residues long. The CDR3: CAWSPSIFSYNEQFF. The CDR3, as DNA: TGTGCCTGGAGTCCATCCATTTTCTCCTACAATGAGCAGTTCTTC.

On this clonotype itself: Being one base from a much bigger clone, this may be a read error. The chain employs TRBV28 and TRBJ2-5, with D hard to call. The J call may be wrong; the DNA end is better matched by TRBJ2-1. This CDR3 contains 13 residues. Looked up from germline, CDR1 is MDHEN and CDR2 is SYDVKM. Here the CDR3 DNA reads TGTGCCAGCAACGAGCGCCTCCAAGAGACCCAGTTCTTC. Its protein is CASNERLQETQFF.

The V and J genes are TRBV6-5 and TRBJ2-5, with D hard to call. There are 15 residues in the CDR3. With 3 bases removed from V and 2 bases from J, the gap between germline ends came to 13 bases. Germline CDR1 reads MNHEY; CDR2 reads SVGAGI. The CDR3 region is CASSYHGRKQETQYF. In DNA form, the CDR3 reads TGTGCCAGCAGTTATCATGGACGGAAACAAGAGACCCAGTACTTC.

The chain links TRBV23-1 to TRBJ1-5, with 7 bases identical to TRBD1. TRBV23-1 is noted as an ORF with a role that remains uncertain. V shed 3 bases and J 11 bases; nucleotides not matched to a gene: 13. The CDR3 covers 15 residues. The CDR3 coding sequence is TGCGCCAGCAGTCAGCGAGGGGGCGCCGGGGCAGCCCAGCATTTT. Translated, it gives CASSQRGGAGAAQHF.

This clonotype was picked up a small number of times. This rearrangement joins TRBV18 to TRBJ1-5; D uncertain. V shed 10 bases and J shed 1 base, with 11 bases lying between them. The V gene's germline CDR1 is KGHSH and CDR2 LQKENI. CDR3 length equals 13 residues. For the CDR3, the DNA is TGTGCCATCACCGACACCAGCAATCAGCCCCAGCATTTT. Encoded protein: CAITDTSNQPQHF.